These 30 T cell receptor beta chains originate from one sample sequenced in a study of blood T cell repertoires in COVID-19. The assay was immunoSEQ multiplex PCR, and TCRdb's table has in-frame clones only and misses some. The sample lists tens of thousands of clones, 83% occurring once. The specimen was peripheral blood. The origin of the receptors is a man aged 50-59 years with acute or convalescent COVID-19.

The chain joins TRBV7-9 to TRBJ2-1, with D unresolved. The length of the CDR3 is 14 residues. Trimming shortened V by 11 bases and J by 0 bases, and 14 bases separated the two germline ends. The germline gives CDR1 SEHNR, CDR2 FQNEAQ (reference sequence). The CDR3 DNA is TGTGCCGCAGTTGGGCAGAACTCCTACAATGAGCAGTTCTTC. Translating it yields CAAVGQNSYNEQFF.

This clone was detected a few times. This chain links TRBV13 with TRBJ1-4; 7 bases fit TRBD1. CDR1 PRHDT and CDR2 FYEKMQ come from the germline V gene (reference sequence). The CDR3 covers 16 residues. The V gene end was trimmed by 2 bases and the J gene end by 3 bases; junction bases not matched to a gene: 6. The CDR3: CASSLRRGLANEKLFF. The CDR3 region has the DNA TGTGCCAGCAGCTTACGAAGGGGGCTAGCTAATGAAAAACTGTTTTTT. The variable domain in full, with the rest retrieved from reference TRBV13 and TRBJ1-4, is AAGVIQSPRHLIKEKRETATLKCYPIPRHDTVYWYQQGPGQDPQFLISFYEKMQSDKGSIPDRFSAQQFSDYHSELNMSSLELGDSALYFCASSLRRGLANEKLFFGSGTQLSVL.

This chain links TRBV6-1 with TRBJ2-7; 9 positions match TRBD1. The CDR3 loop spans 14 amino acids. In germline, CDR1 is MNHNS, CDR2 SASEGT. Trimming cost V 5 bases and J 5 bases; bases outside gene matches: 7. For the CDR3, the DNA is TGTGCCAGCAGTTGGGACAGGGACAGAGACGAGCAGTACTTC. As protein: CASSWDRDRDEQYF.

This chain connects TRBV30 to TRBJ1-1; D gene unclear. The germline V gene has CDR1 GTSNPN and CDR2 SVGIG (reference sequence). V lost 3 bases, J lost 1 base, and 9 bases lay in between. This CDR3 has 13 amino acids. CDR3 sequence reads: CAWRGSPNTEAFF. DNA for the CDR3: TGTGCCTGGAGAGGGAGCCCGAACACTGAAGCTTTCTTT. Supplemented by reference TRBV30 and TRBJ1-1, the full variable domain reads SQTIHQWPATLVQPVGSPLSLECTVEGTSNPNLYWYRQAAGRGLQLLFYSVGIGQISSEVPQNLSASRPQDRQFILSSKKLLLSDSGFYLCAWRGSPNTEAFFGQGTRLTVV.

V usage is TRBV3-1 (or the pseudogene TRBV3-2) and J usage is TRBJ2-3; maybe TRBD2 (6 bases). The CDR3 totals 14 residues. V lost 4 bases to trimming and J lost 2 bases, with 10 bases between them. Per the germline V gene, CDR1 is LGHDT and CDR2 is YNNKEL (reference sequence). The CDR3 loop reads CASSPRTNTDTQYF. The CDR3 DNA sequence: TGTGCCAGCAGCCCTAGGACTAACACAGATACGCAGTATTTT.

The chain joins TRBV6-5 to TRBJ1-2; D might be TRBD1 (5 bases). V was trimmed by 2 bases and J by 5 bases, leaving 12 bases between them. Germline-derived CDR1 and CDR2 are MNHEY and SVGAGI. CDR3 length equals 14 residues. CDR3 DNA: TGTGCCAGCAGTTACATGGGGGGGATGTATGGCTACACCTTC. It encodes CASSYMGGMYGYTF.

This clone showed up just once. The chain joins TRBV7-9 to TRBJ1-1; the D is unclear. CDR1 and CDR2 from the germline V gene are SEHNR and FQNEAQ (reference sequence). This CDR3 contains 14 residues. V lost 1 base and J 11 bases, leaving 17 bases between the germline ends. The chain's CDR3 is CASSLDAGSVSAFF. The CDR3 nucleotides are TGTGCCAGCAGCTTAGACGCAGGCTCTGTCTCTGCTTTCTTT.

The chain uses TRBV30 and TRBJ1-4, with 11 bases that match TRBD1. CDR3 length: 14 residues. Trimming took 3 bases from V and 8 from J; bases not matched to a gene: 5. Germline CDR1 GTSNPN, CDR2 SVGIG (reference sequence). The CDR3 DNA sequence: TGTGCCTGGAGGGACAGGGGGCCTTCCGAAAAACTGTTTTTT. Residues: CAWRDRGPSEKLFF.

The chain combines TRBV6-5 with TRBJ2-7; possible D gene TRBD2, 6 bases. Germline-derived CDR1 and CDR2 are MNHEY and SVGAGI. CDR3 length: 14 amino acids. Trimming cost V 6 bases and J 1 base, with 13 bases left between them. The CDR3 nucleotides read TGTGCCAGCAGCCGGGACTTCACATCCTACGAGCAGTACTTC. This translates into CASSRDFTSYEQYF.

In its sample, this clone was seen once. This chain joins TRBV13 and TRBJ2-3; 11 bases agree with TRBD1. After removal of 4 bases from V and 4 bases from J, the junction contained 4 bases not matched to a gene. This CDR3 has 15 amino acids. Germline CDR1 is PRHDT and CDR2 is FYEKMQ (reference sequence). CDR3: CASSYRTGGSDTQYF. The CDR3 coding sequence is TGTGCCAGCAGCTATCGGACAGGGGGCTCAGATACGCAGTATTTT.

V and J are TRBV3-1 (or the pseudogene TRBV3-2) and TRBJ1-2, with D perhaps matching TRBD1 (6 bases). Trimming removed 5 bases from V and 8 bases from J, with 18 bases in between. This CDR3 region has 14 residues. Germline V CDR1 and CDR2: LGHDT, YNNKEL (reference sequence). This CDR3 is CASSLQTGSLGYTF. The CDR3 nucleotides are TGTGCCAGCAGCTTACAGACAGGATCGCTCGGCTACACCTTC.

This chain connects TRBV27 to TRBJ1-5, with a tentative D call TRBD1 (6 bases). This CDR3 is 17 amino acids long. From germline, CDR1 is MNHEY and CDR2 SMNVEV (reference sequence). Trimming removed 3 bases from V and 4 bases from J, with 19 bases in between. The CDR3 coding sequence is TGTGCCAGCAGTTTTCTGACAGGTGGTTTCGTGAATCAGCCCCAGCATTTT. Protein sequence: CASSFLTGGFVNQPQHF.

V and J are TRBV10-3 and TRBJ2-5, with D possibly being TRBD2 (5 bases). This CDR3 is 16 amino acids long. Trimming cost V 0 bases and J 2 bases, with 13 bases left between them. Germline CDR1 ENHRY, CDR2 SYGVKD. DNA for the CDR3: TGTGCCATCAGTGAGTCCAAGGCGGGCCTTCAAGAGACCCAGTACTTC. Protein sequence: CAISESKAGLQETQYF.

V usage is TRBV6-4 and J usage is TRBJ2-7, with TRBD1 matching 10 bases. J gave up 6 bases and V 2 bases, and 1 base lay outside the gene matches. This CDR3 has 13 amino acids. Germline CDR1 MRHNA, CDR2 SNTAGT. The DNA of the CDR3 is TGTGCCAGCAGTGACGGGGACAGGGGCGAGCAGTACTTC. It specifies CASSDGDRGEQYF.

The chain recombines TRBV7-9 with TRBJ2-1; tentatively, D is TRBD2 (6 bases). V lost 7 bases to trimming and J lost 8 bases, with 18 bases between them. CDR1 SEHNR and CDR2 FQNEAQ come from the germline V gene (reference sequence). CDR3 size: 14 residues. The CDR3: CASILSGRIDEQFF. In nucleotides, the CDR3 is TGTGCCAGCATCCTTAGCGGACGTATAGATGAGCAGTTCTTC.

J is TRBJ2-7 and V is TRBV28; D is ambiguous. From germline, CDR1 is MDHEN and CDR2 SYDVKM. V shed 2 bases and J shed 0 bases, with 11 bases lying between them. This CDR3 is 15 amino acids long. The CDR3 nucleotides are TGTGCCAGCAGTTTAGTTCAGATCAGCTCCTACGAGCAGTACTTC. Translated: CASSLVQISSYEQYF.

The chain uses TRBV15 and TRBJ2-1; no clear D. Germline CDR1 and CDR2: LNHNV and YYDKDF (reference sequence). V was cut by 5 bases and J by 5 bases, with 16 bases left in between. There are 15 residues in the CDR3. The CDR3 nucleotides read TGTGCCACCAGCCCCGAGCTTGCCTACCACAATGAGCAGTTCTTC. This encodes CATSPELAYHNEQFF.

This clone was counted a few times. The V and J genes are TRBV3-1 (or the pseudogene TRBV3-2) and TRBJ2-5; D gene uncertain. CDR3 size: 15 residues. The germline gives CDR1 LGHDT, CDR2 YNNKEL (reference sequence). V was pared by 1 base and J by 3 bases, with 12 bases between. The CDR3 DNA reads TGTGCCAGCAGCCAAGCGAGTTGGTTCAAAGAGACCCAGTACTTC. Its protein product is CASSQASWFKETQYF.

The chain employs TRBV12-3 or TRBV12-4 and TRBJ2-1, with D perhaps matching TRBD2 (6 bases). Deletions cut 3 bases from V and 9 bases from J, with 9 bases between. CDR3 length equals 12 residues. The DNA of the CDR3 is TGTGCCAGCAGTTTGGGGGGAGGTGAGCAGTTCTTC. Amino acids: CASSLGGGEQFF.

This clone has more than one count but fewer than ten. The chain couples TRBV13 to TRBJ1-3; no firm D call. Looked up from germline, CDR1 is PRHDT and CDR2 is FYEKMQ (reference sequence). The ends were cut back, 3 bases at V and 1 base at J, with 10 bases in the middle. The CDR3 sequence is 15 residues long. Here the CDR3 DNA reads TGTGCCAGCAGCTTTGGTGGTAGATCTGGAAACACCATATATTTT. Its translation is CASSFGGRSGNTIYF.

This chain joins TRBV4-1 and TRBJ1-3, with 8 nucleotides matching TRBD1. CDR1 and CDR2 from the germline V gene are MGHRA and YSYEKL. The CDR3 is made up of 21 amino acids. V was pared by 0 bases and J by 1 base, with 17 bases of the junction left unmatched. The CDR3 coding sequence is TGCGCCAGCAGCCAAGATCTTTCGACAGGGGTGATTTTTAGGTCTGGAAACACCATATATTTT. Its translation is CASSQDLSTGVIFRSGNTIYF.

The sample holds one count of this clone. The chain combines TRBV2 with TRBJ2-7; 7 positions match TRBD1. The CDR3 sequence is 13 residues long. J was trimmed by 4 bases and V by 6 bases; bases with no gene match: 6. In germline, CDR1 is SNHLY, CDR2 FYNNEI. CDR3 coding DNA: TGTGCCAGCAGGATCGACAGGGCGTACGAGCAGTACTTC. It codes for CASRIDRAYEQYF.

This clone came up a few times. This rearrangement joins TRBV29-1 to TRBJ2-7; 8 nucleotides line up with TRBD1. J was trimmed by 1 base and V by 6 bases; bases with no gene match: 5. Per germline, CDR1 SQVTM and CDR2 ANQGSEA. The CDR3 has 13 amino acids. CDR3 region: CSVVDRGSYEQYF. The CDR3 DNA follows: TGCAGCGTCGTCGACAGGGGATCCTACGAGCAGTACTTC.

The chain is built from TRBV4-1 and TRBJ1-3, with 9 bases fitting TRBD1. From germline, CDR1 is MGHRA and CDR2 YSYEKL. V lost 1 base and J lost 1; bases outside the gene matches: 8. The CDR3 is 18 residues long. The CDR3 here is CASSQVVVDRGSGNTIYF. CDR3 in DNA: TGCGCCAGCAGCCAAGTAGTGGTGGACAGGGGTTCTGGAAACACCATATATTTT.

The chain is built from TRBV7-2 and TRBJ2-1; 7 bases map to TRBD1. Trimming cost V 5 bases and J 6 bases; bases outside gene matches: 10. Germline CDR1 SGHTA, CDR2 FQGNSA. The CDR3 is made up of 15 amino acids. The CDR3, as DNA: TGTGCCAGCAGCCAATGGGACAGCGAGTTCAATGAGCAGTTCTTC. Translation: CASSQWDSEFNEQFF.

CDR3 in DNA: TGTGCCAGCAGCTTCTACGGGGCCTACGAGCAGTACTTC. It yields the protein CASSFYGAYEQYF. This rearrangement joins TRBV7-2 to TRBJ2-7; TRBD2 might be the D (5 bases). The germline V and J ends were trimmed by 3 bases and 2 bases, with 8 bases remaining between them. The CDR3 is made up of 13 amino acids. The germline V gene encodes CDR1 SGHTA and CDR2 FQGNSA.

The chain joins TRBV19 to TRBJ1-1; no definite D call. Germline assignment: CDR1 LNHDA and CDR2 SQIVND (reference sequence). V was trimmed by 3 bases and J by 4 bases, leaving 12 bases between them. The length of the CDR3 is 14 residues. CDR3 sequence: CASSISGSGTEAFF. The CDR3 DNA reads TGTGCCAGTAGTATCAGCGGGTCTGGCACTGAAGCTTTCTTT.

Details on this clone: The identical CDR3 is also encoded by other nucleotide sequences in the sample. CDR3 sequence: CASSRDRNTEAFF. As DNA, the CDR3 is TGTGCCAGCAGTCGAGACAGGAACACTGAAGCTTTCTTT. The J gene is TRBJ1-1, the V gene TRBV6-5, with D possibly being TRBD1 (5 bases). The V gene's germline CDR1 is MNHEY and CDR2 SVGAGI. There are 13 residues in the CDR3. With 5 bases removed from V and 1 base from J, the gap between germline ends came to 8 bases.

The J gene is TRBJ2-2, the V gene TRBV18; TRBD1 agrees at 8 bases. CDR3 size: 16 residues. CDR1 KGHSH and CDR2 LQKENI come from the germline V gene. J lost 5 bases, V lost 1 base, and 6 bases had no gene match. The CDR3 here is CASSPLTGVGTGELFF. CDR3 nucleotide sequence: TGTGCCAGCTCACCACTGACAGGGGTAGGAACCGGGGAGCTGTTTTTT.

This chain uses TRBV4-1 with TRBJ1-5; TRBD1 agrees at 9 bases. Germline CDR1 is MGHRA and CDR2 is YSYEKL. This CDR3 has 14 amino acids. The ends lost 6 bases at V and 6 bases at J; junction bases unmatched: 6. CDR3 sequence: CASRRQGDSQPQHF. DNA of the CDR3: TGCGCCAGCAGGCGACAGGGGGATAGTCAGCCCCAGCATTTT.